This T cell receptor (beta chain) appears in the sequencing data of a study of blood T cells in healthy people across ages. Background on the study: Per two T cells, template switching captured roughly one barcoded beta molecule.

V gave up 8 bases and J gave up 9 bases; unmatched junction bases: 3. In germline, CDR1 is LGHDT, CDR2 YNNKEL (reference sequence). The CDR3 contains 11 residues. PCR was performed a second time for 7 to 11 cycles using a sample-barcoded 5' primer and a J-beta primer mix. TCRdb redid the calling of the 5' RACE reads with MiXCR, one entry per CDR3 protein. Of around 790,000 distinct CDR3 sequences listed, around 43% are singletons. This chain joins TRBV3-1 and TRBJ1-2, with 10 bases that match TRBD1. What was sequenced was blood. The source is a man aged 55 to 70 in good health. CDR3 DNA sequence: TGTGCCAGCGAGGGACAGGGGAGCTACACCTTC. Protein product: CASEGQGSYTF.